This T cell receptor (beta chain) was recorded in a study of cytomegalovirus exposure and HLA in healthy donors. Study background: HLA-typed donors were the source of around 77 million unique TCRs held in an early data release. Study outcomes and limitations: Rates of TCR association differed by HLA locus in a later analysis, with DRB1 highest and HLA-C lowest. Within the data, a cluster of highly shared sequence variants was likely a sequencing artifact. Analysis was carried out at a later point, and it linked a missense DCLRE1C variant to TCR beta V- and J-gene trimming.

CDR1 is SNHLY and CDR2 is FYNNEI in the germline V gene. The CDR3 has 12 residues. Trimming pared 7 bases from V and 2 bases from J, leaving 8 bases between. As to this clone: What it binds is not known.

PCR employed 60 Vbeta and 13 Jbeta primers. Method: immunoSEQ multiplex PCR; TCRdb's copy keeps in-frame clones and lacks some. The sample has around 44,000 clones. The chain has TRBV2 and TRBJ1-2, with D perhaps TRBD1 (5 bases). The receptor's source is a male donor in good health and CMV-seropositive. Source material: PBMCs. The CDR3 coding sequence is TGTGCCAGCATGGGGGGAAACTATGGCTACACCTTC. It yields the protein CASMGGNYGYTF. Full variable domain (remainder filled in from reference TRBV2 and TRBJ1-2): EPEVTQTPSHQVTQMGQEVILRCVPISNHLYFYWYRQILGQKVEFLVSFYNNEISEKSEIFDDQFSVERPDGSNFTLKIRSTKLEDSAMYFCASMGGNYGYTFGSGTRLTVV.